Following are 29 T cell receptor beta chains from one sample sequenced in a study of blood T cells in healthy people across ages. PCR was performed a second time for roughly 7 to 12 cycles using a sample-barcoded 5' primer and a J-beta primer mix. TCRdb re-analysed the 5' RACE reads in MiXCR, keeping a single row per CDR3 protein. The sample shows under 2,000,000 distinct CDR3 sequences, around 48% of them seen only once. Sequenced: blood. These receptors were obtained from a middle-aged woman in good health.

Details on this clonotype: The junction departs from germline at one end; a sequencing error may be responsible. The chain couples TRBV20-1 to TRBJ2-4, with D unclear. The J call may not be correct, given that the DNA end is closer to TRBJ2-5. This CDR3 is 12 amino acids long. In germline, CDR1 is DFQATT, CDR2 SNEGSKA (reference sequence). Here the CDR3 DNA reads TGCAGGGCTAAAAACCTCCTGGTGACCCAGTACTTC. It translates to CRAKNLLVTQYF.

This clonotype appeared once. This chain links TRBV6-6 with TRBJ1-5; 9 nucleotides agree with TRBD1. Germline CDR1 is MNHNY and CDR2 is SVGAGI (reference sequence). The CDR3 totals 15 residues. J gave up 7 bases and V 5 bases, and 9 bases lay outside the gene matches. The CDR3 region is CASSTRTGEGQPQHF. CDR3 in DNA: TGTGCCAGCAGTACAAGGACAGGGGAAGGACAGCCCCAGCATTTT.

The chain employs TRBV4-3 and TRBJ1-2; weak D call: TRBD1 (6 bases). V lost 4 bases to trimming and J lost 7 bases, with 19 bases between them. In germline, CDR1 is LGHNA, CDR2 YSLEER. This CDR3 has 15 residues. This CDR3 reads CASSPLGGQSGGYTF. The CDR3 DNA reads as TGCGCCAGCAGCCCTCTCGGGGGGCAAAGTGGTGGCTACACCTTC.

The chain carries TRBV4-3 and TRBJ2-3, with a tentative D call TRBD2 (5 bases). This CDR3 is built from 17 residues. Trimming shortened V by 2 bases and J by 0 bases, and 15 bases separated the two germline ends. The germline V gene encodes CDR1 LGHNA and CDR2 YSLEER. CDR3 region: CASSQQASGFSTDTQYF. CDR3 coding DNA: TGCGCCAGCAGCCAACAAGCGTCGGGGTTTAGCACAGATACGCAGTATTTT.

This chain uses TRBV4-3 with TRBJ2-2; weak D call: TRBD2 (5 bases). This CDR3 contains 15 residues. Germline CDR1 LGHNA, CDR2 YSLEER. V was cut by 0 bases and J by 7 bases, with 12 bases left in between. CDR3 in amino acids: CASSQDLGSGGELFF. CDR3 coding DNA: TGCGCCAGCAGCCAAGATCTGGGGAGCGGCGGGGAGCTGTTTTTT.

The V and J genes are TRBV7-8 and TRBJ2-1, with TRBD1 matching 7 bases. The germline V gene encodes CDR1 SGHVS and CDR2 FQNEAQ. V lost 6 bases, J lost 9 bases, and 11 bases stayed unmatched. The CDR3 contains 14 residues. The DNA for the CDR3 is TGTGCCAGCAGAGGGGGCGGACAAGGTGGTGAGCAGTTCTTC. Translating gives CASRGGGQGGEQFF.

This clonotype has a handful of counts. The chain uses TRBV7-2 and TRBJ2-3; 7 bases match TRBD1. After removal of 5 bases from V and 6 bases from J, the junction contained 11 bases not matched to a gene. The CDR3 has 15 residues. Germline CDR1 reads SGHTA; CDR2 reads FQGNSA. The CDR3 is CASSRPGTVSDTQYF. DNA for the CDR3: TGTGCCAGCAGCCGGCCCGGGACAGTGTCGGATACGCAGTATTTT.

V and J are TRBV6-2 or TRBV6-3 and TRBJ2-2, with D possibly being TRBD1 (5 bases). Germline V lookup: CDR1 MNHEY, CDR2 SVGEGT. Trimming left V 6 bases short and J 2 bases short, with 16 bases between. This CDR3 region has 16 residues. The CDR3 is CASSDLGQLNTGELFF. DNA of the CDR3: TGTGCCAGCAGCGACCTCGGACAATTAAACACCGGGGAGCTGTTTTTT.

This clonotype has a handful of counts. The chain uses TRBV4-1 and TRBJ1-4; 7 bases are a match to TRBD1. The CDR3 covers 16 residues. The J segment lost 4 bases and the V segment lost 3 bases, leaving 8 bases of the junction unmatched. Looked up from germline, CDR1 is MGHRA and CDR2 is YSYEKL. The CDR3 is CASSHVRQGDNEKLFF. In DNA, the CDR3 is TGCGCCAGCAGCCATGTGCGACAGGGTGATAATGAAAAACTGTTTTTT.

The V gene is TRBV27, the J gene TRBJ2-5; D remains ambiguous. The V and J ends lost 6 bases and 2 bases respectively, with 13 bases between them. The germline V gene encodes CDR1 MNHEY and CDR2 SMNVEV (reference sequence). This CDR3 is 14 amino acids long. CDR3 residues: CASSPQLFQETQYF. CDR3 DNA sequence: TGTGCCAGCAGCCCGCAATTGTTTCAAGAGACCCAGTACTTC.

The V gene is TRBV6-5, the J gene TRBJ2-5; D might be TRBD2 (5 bases). The CDR3 totals 18 residues. Trimming left V 3 bases short and J 5 bases short, with 25 bases between. The V gene's germline CDR1 is MNHEY and CDR2 SVGAGI. The CDR3 loop is CASSYRPGSRAFDETQYF. The CDR3 DNA follows: TGTGCCAGCAGTTATCGGCCGGGGTCAAGGGCTTTTGATGAGACCCAGTACTTC.

The V call is TRBV15, the J call TRBJ2-5; D is unresolved. Per germline, CDR1 LNHNV and CDR2 YYDKDF (reference sequence). Trimming cost V 3 bases and J 2 bases, with 16 bases left between them. The CDR3 spans 16 residues. CDR3 sequence reads: CATSRDTRQPQETQYF. The CDR3 nucleotides read TGTGCCACCAGCAGGGATACGCGGCAGCCTCAAGAGACCCAGTACTTC.

J is TRBJ2-3 and V is TRBV28; no clear D gene. The length of the CDR3 is 14 residues. The V gene lost 7 bases and the J gene lost 2 bases, with 13 bases spanning the gap. Per the germline V gene, CDR1 is MDHEN and CDR2 is SYDVKM. CDR3 amino acids: CASNDGRFTDTQYF. The CDR3 nucleotides are TGTGCCAGCAACGATGGCCGGTTCACAGATACGCAGTATTTT.

The chain carries TRBV20-1 and TRBJ2-5; D is perhaps TRBD1 (6 bases). Germline V gives CDR1 DFQATT, CDR2 SNEGSKA (reference sequence). The CDR3 sequence is 14 residues long. The V gene lost 6 bases and the J gene lost 5 bases, with 19 bases spanning the gap. DNA of the CDR3: TGCAGTGCGCCCGCTCCAGGGGCCGAGGAGACCCAGTACTTC. This gives the protein CSAPAPGAEETQYF.

The V gene is TRBV20-1, the J gene TRBJ2-3; the match to TRBD2 covers 12 bases. The V gene's germline CDR1 is DFQATT and CDR2 SNEGSKA (reference sequence). J was trimmed by 4 bases and V by 1 base; bases with no gene match: 6. CDR3 size: 16 residues. The CDR3 reads CSARGRTSGGPDTQYF. In nucleotides, the CDR3 is TGCAGTGCTAGAGGCCGTACTAGCGGGGGGCCAGATACGCAGTATTTT.

This clonotype was detected a few times. The chain has TRBV12-3 or TRBV12-4 and TRBJ1-2; 7 nucleotides match TRBD1. V shed 0 bases and J 4 bases; nucleotides not matched to a gene: 2. The CDR3 is 14 amino acids. CDR3 protein: CASSLAGQIYGYTF. The CDR3 nucleotides are TGTGCCAGCAGTTTAGCGGGACAGATCTATGGCTACACCTTC.

The sample holds a few counts of this clonotype. The chain recombines TRBV24-1 with TRBJ2-1, with 9 bases matching TRBD1. Germline V gene sequence: CDR1 KGHDR, CDR2 SFDVKD. The CDR3 sequence is 16 residues long. Trimming took 3 bases from V and 0 from J; bases not matched to a gene: 2. The CDR3 is CATSDGGQGSYNEQFF. CDR3 bases: TGTGCCACCAGTGATGGGGGACAGGGCTCCTACAATGAGCAGTTCTTC.

The chain recombines TRBV7-2 with TRBJ1-6; TRBD1 aligns across 7 bases. This CDR3 region has 19 residues. Germline CDR1 reads SGHTA; CDR2 reads FQGNSA. Trimming took 0 bases from V and 9 from J; bases not matched to a gene: 17. CDR3 protein: CASSLALLAGGRSGSPLHF. The CDR3 DNA sequence: TGTGCCAGCAGCTTAGCGCTCTTGGCAGGGGGTCGGTCTGGTTCACCCCTCCACTTT.

The chain has TRBV28 and TRBJ2-7; D possibly corresponds to TRBD2 (6 bases). There are 11 residues in the CDR3. From germline, CDR1 is MDHEN and CDR2 SYDVKM. V was pared by 7 bases and J by 6 bases, with 10 bases between. CDR3 in amino acids: CASKEGGEQYF. CDR3 coding DNA: TGTGCCAGCAAGGAGGGAGGCGAGCAGTACTTC.

This clonotype was picked up a small number of times. This chain links TRBV29-1 with TRBJ2-1; D gene ambiguous. V lost 8 bases and J lost 6, with 17 bases in between. The germline gives CDR1 SQVTM, CDR2 ANQGSEA. The CDR3 spans 13 residues. CDR3 region: CSSTPLGRNEQFF. The CDR3 region has the DNA TGCAGCTCAACCCCACTTGGACGCAATGAGCAGTTCTTC.

The rearrangement joins TRBV5-6 to TRBJ2-2; D not resolved. V dropped 4 bases and J dropped 6 bases, with 7 bases sitting between them. CDR1 and CDR2 from the germline V gene are SGHDT and YYEEEE. The length of the CDR3 is 12 residues. CDR3 region: CASSKVAGELFF. DNA for the CDR3: TGTGCCAGCAGCAAGGTTGCCGGGGAGCTGTTTTTT.

The J gene is TRBJ2-1, the V gene TRBV6-6; TRBD2 might be the D (6 bases). Germline CDR1 reads MNHNY; CDR2 reads SVGAGI (reference sequence). Trimming shortened V by 6 bases and J by 12 bases, and 12 bases separated the two germline ends. The CDR3 totals 11 residues. CDR3 coding DNA: TGTGCCAGCAGCCCCGGGGGTGTGCAGTTCTTC. It specifies CASSPGGVQFF.

The genes are TRBV5-1 and TRBJ2-6; no clear D. With 1 base removed from V and 1 base from J, the gap between germline ends came to 12 bases. The CDR3 covers 17 residues. Germline assignment: CDR1 SGHRS and CDR2 YFSETQ. CDR3 protein: CASSLPVTFSGANVLTF. For the CDR3, the DNA is TGCGCCAGCAGCTTGCCCGTGACTTTTTCTGGGGCCAACGTCCTGACTTTC.

This clonotype was detected only a few times. The J gene is TRBJ2-3, the V gene TRBV29-1; weak D call: TRBD2 (6 bases). V shed 3 bases and J shed 5 bases, with 15 bases lying between them. Germline values: CDR1 SQVTM, CDR2 ANQGSEA. CDR3 length: 14 amino acids. The CDR3 reads CSVDGGLEGDTQYF. Written as DNA, the CDR3 is TGCAGCGTTGATGGGGGACTCGAAGGAGATACGCAGTATTTT.

The sample holds many counts of this clonotype. V gene TRBV28 combines with J gene TRBJ2-7; TRBD1 aligns across 9 bases. The CDR3 consists of 15 residues. The ends lost 4 bases at V and 1 base at J; junction bases unmatched: 5. The germline gives CDR1 MDHEN, CDR2 SYDVKM. The DNA for the CDR3 is TGTGCCAGCAGTTCCCCCGGGACAGGGTCCTACGAGCAGTACTTC. It encodes CASSSPGTGSYEQYF.

This clonotype was seen a handful of times. The V and J genes are TRBV24-1 and TRBJ2-3; D may be TRBD2 (5 bases). Germline assignment: CDR1 KGHDR and CDR2 SFDVKD. The V gene lost 10 bases and the J gene lost 0 bases, with 13 bases spanning the gap. The CDR3 runs to 14 residues. The CDR3 DNA sequence: TGTGCCACGGGAGAGGGTCTGAGCACAGATACGCAGTATTTT. Protein: CATGEGLSTDTQYF.

The chain is built from TRBV29-1 and TRBJ2-2, with a tentative D call TRBD2 (5 bases). The CDR3 contains 12 residues. Germline lookup yields CDR1 SQVTM and CDR2 ANQGSEA. The V end was cut by 2 bases, the J end by 7 bases, with 8 bases between. CDR3 sequence reads: CSVERGVGELFF. The CDR3 nucleotides are TGCAGCGTTGAACGGGGAGTCGGGGAGCTGTTTTTT.

This chain uses TRBV7-9 with TRBJ2-7; the match to TRBD1 covers 9 bases. From germline, CDR1 is SEHNR and CDR2 FQNEAQ (reference sequence). The CDR3 contains 14 residues. V dropped 7 bases and J dropped 3; count of bases not matched to a gene: 7. CDR3 region: CASIETGGRYEQYF. The CDR3 DNA reads TGTGCCAGCATCGAGACAGGGGGACGCTACGAGCAGTACTTC.

This chain's CDR3 is CASSSTSTYNEQFF. CDR3 DNA sequence: TGTGCCAGCAGCTCGACTAGCACCTACAATGAGCAGTTCTTC. V usage is TRBV12-3 or TRBV12-4 and J usage is TRBJ2-1, with 7 bases aligning to TRBD2. The CDR3 has 14 residues. V was clipped by 6 bases and J by 2 bases; unmatched bases: 4.